The 26 T cell receptor beta chains given below trace back to one sample, sequenced in a study of blood T cells in healthy people across ages. For the second PCR, which ran for about 6 to 12 cycles, a sample-barcoded 5' primer and a J-beta primer mix were used. TCRdb re-called the 5' RACE reads through MiXCR, storing one row per CDR3 protein. The table shows 1.5 million to 2 million distinct CDR3 sequences, with around 36% occurring only once. The sequencing input was blood. The receptors originated from a woman aged 25 to 45 in good health.

CDR3 loop: CSARDLGGTSYNEQFF. The CDR3 nucleotides read TGCAGTGCTAGAGATCTGGGCGGGACCTCCTACAATGAGCAGTTCTTC. The rearrangement uses TRBV20-1 and TRBJ2-1; weak D call: TRBD2 (6 bases). The CDR3 extends over 16 amino acids. Germline loops: CDR1 DFQATT, CDR2 SNEGSKA (reference sequence). V was cut by 0 bases and J by 0 bases, with 12 bases left in between.

The genes are TRBV4-1 and TRBJ2-3; 13 nucleotides align to TRBD2. The CDR3 covers 20 residues. With 1 base clipped from V and 4 bases from J, the junction kept 14 bases outside the gene matches. Germline V lookup: CDR1 MGHRA, CDR2 YSYEKL. CDR3 in DNA: TGCGCCAGCAGCCAAGGAAGTGTAAGGGGACTAGCGGGATCCGCAGATACGCAGTATTTT. Translated, it gives CASSQGSVRGLAGSADTQYF.

This clonotype was counted a few times. J is TRBJ1-5 and V is TRBV28; the match to TRBD1 covers 10 bases. Germline CDR1 is MDHEN and CDR2 is SYDVKM. This CDR3 region has 15 residues. V trimming: 7 bases; J trimming: 4 bases; junction bases outside the gene matches: 7. CDR3 amino acids: CASTSRGQGNQPQHF. The CDR3 coding sequence is TGTGCCAGCACTTCTAGGGGACAGGGGAATCAGCCCCAGCATTTT.

In regard to this clonotype: The germline gene is not matched at one end of the junction; a read error may be the cause. The rearrangement joins TRBV12-3 or TRBV12-4 to TRBJ2-2, with D perhaps given as TRBD1 or TRBD2 (6 bases each). This CDR3 has 15 amino acids. The CDR3 loop reads CARSLRGVGTGELFF. In nucleotides, the CDR3 is TGTGCCCGCAGTTTAAGGGGGGTCGGTACCGGGGAGCTGTTTTTT.

This clonotype was seen only a few times. This chain uses TRBV5-1 with TRBJ1-2, with 9 bases lining up with TRBD1. V gave up 5 bases and J gave up 2 bases; unmatched junction bases: 7. This CDR3 contains 15 residues. Germline V gene sequence: CDR1 SGHRS, CDR2 YFSETQ. The CDR3 reads CASSNTGGKNYGYTF. DNA for the CDR3: TGCGCCAGCAGTAACACAGGGGGCAAAAACTATGGCTACACCTTC. Complete variable domain (other parts from reference TRBV5-1 and TRBJ1-2): KAGVTQTPRYLIKTRGQQVTLSCSPISGHRSVSWYQQTPGQGLQFLFEYFSETQRNKGNFPGRFSGRQFSNSRSEMNVSTLELGDSALYLCASSNTGGKNYGYTFGSGTRLTVV.

This rearrangement joins TRBV7-2 to TRBJ2-7; 10 nucleotides agree with TRBD2. The end of the DNA aligns better with TRBJ2-5, so the J call may be wrong. The CDR3 has 15 amino acids. In germline, CDR1 is SGHTA, CDR2 FQGNSA. CDR3: CASSSESGRAETQYF. The CDR3 nucleotides are TGTGCCAGCAGCTCAGAAAGCGGGAGGGCCGAGACCCAGTACTTC.

This clonotype has more than one count but fewer than ten. Here the CDR3 reads CASSLHRNTEAFF. In DNA, the CDR3 is TGTGCCAGCAGCTTACACAGGAACACTGAAGCTTTCTTT. This sequence joins TRBV7-2 and TRBJ1-1; D ambiguous. The CDR3 covers 13 residues. Trimming left V 2 bases short and J 1 base short, with 5 bases between. Germline assignment: CDR1 SGHTA and CDR2 FQGNSA. Together with reference TRBV7-2 and TRBJ1-1, the CDR3 gives the full variable domain: GAGVSQSPSNKVTEKGKDVELRCDPISGHTALYWYRQSLGQGLEFLIYFQGNSAPDKSGLPSDRFSAERTGGSVSTLTIQRTQQEDSAVYLCASSLHRNTEAFFGQGTRLTVV.

The V and J genes are TRBV15 and TRBJ1-1; no clear D. This CDR3 is built from 15 residues. The V and J ends lost 1 base and 4 bases respectively, with 13 bases between them. Germline V gene lookup returns CDR1 LNHNV and CDR2 YYDKDF (reference sequence). DNA of the CDR3: TGTGCCACCAGCAGAGGAGAAGGGTTGGGCACTGAAGCTTTCTTT. Amino acid sequence: CATSRGEGLGTEAFF.

This chain connects TRBV12-3 or TRBV12-4 to TRBJ1-5; D is unclear. V gave up 8 bases and J gave up 1 base, with 9 bases separating them. CDR3 length equals 13 residues. The CDR3 nucleotides read TGTGCCAGCTGCCTCGAGAGCAATCAGCCCCAGCATTTT. This sequence encodes CASCLESNQPQHF.

The chain is built from TRBV4-2 and TRBJ2-7, with a tentative D call TRBD1 (6 bases). The CDR3 covers 16 residues. Germline V gene sequence: CDR1 LGHNA, CDR2 YNFKEQ. The V gene lost 2 bases and the J gene lost 3 bases, with 17 bases spanning the gap. The CDR3 loop is CASSQKYSRTVYEQYF. CDR3 bases: TGTGCCAGCAGCCAAAAGTATTCCCGGACAGTCTACGAGCAGTACTTC.

The rearrangement joins TRBV6-1 to TRBJ2-2; 11 bases line up with TRBD2. The junction had 6 bases not matched to a gene; V was cut back by 0 bases and J by 9 bases. The CDR3 runs to 16 residues. Germline CDR1 reads MNHNS; CDR2 reads SASEGT. The CDR3, as DNA: TGTGCCAGCAGTGAAGCGCTGGTAGCGGGGGGGCGGGAGCTGTTTTTT. Translated: CASSEALVAGGRELFF.

Notes on this clonotype: An end of the junction differs from the germline gene, which may be a read error. The J gene is TRBJ1-4, the V gene TRBV7-8, with D unresolved. Germline V lookup: CDR1 SGHVS, CDR2 FQNEAQ. This CDR3 comprises 13 residues. The CDR3 loop is CASSPPLHEKRFF. The CDR3 DNA reads as TGTGCCAGCAGCCCCCCGCTCCATGAAAAACGGTTTTTT.

The sample holds many counts of this clonotype. V gene TRBV12-3 or TRBV12-4 combines with J gene TRBJ1-5; tentative D call: TRBD1 (5 bases). This CDR3 region has 14 residues. V lost 5 bases and J 6 bases, leaving 14 bases between the germline ends. The CDR3 region is CASSPGREGQPQHF. For the CDR3, the DNA is TGTGCCAGCAGTCCAGGGAGAGAGGGTCAGCCCCAGCATTTT.

There are a few counts of this clonotype. The genes are TRBV4-1 and TRBJ1-2, with D possibly being TRBD1 (5 bases). Germline V gene sequence: CDR1 MGHRA, CDR2 YSYEKL. The CDR3 totals 14 residues. V gave up 3 bases and J gave up 5 bases, with 13 bases separating them. As DNA, the CDR3 is TGCGCCAGCAGCCACCCAGGGACGAAATATGGCTACACCTTC. Residues: CASSHPGTKYGYTF.

In this sample, this clonotype turned up many times. The CDR3 coding sequence is TGCAGCGTTGTACCCGAGGGCACCTACAATGAGCAGTTCTTC. Translating gives CSVVPEGTYNEQFF. This chain uses TRBV29-1 with TRBJ2-1; maybe TRBD2 (5 bases). This CDR3 contains 14 residues. Trimming removed 4 bases from V and 2 bases from J, with 12 bases in between. Germline V lookup: CDR1 SQVTM, CDR2 ANQGSEA.

This clonotype has only a few counts. V is TRBV5-1 and J is TRBJ2-7; D is perhaps TRBD1 or TRBD2 (5 bases each). Looked up from germline, CDR1 is SGHRS and CDR2 is YFSETQ. The germline V and J ends were trimmed by 4 bases and 6 bases, with 14 bases remaining between them. This CDR3 is built from 13 residues. In nucleotides, the CDR3 is TGCGCCAGCAGCCACCAAACTAGGGGCGAGCAGTACTTC. It is translated as CASSHQTRGEQYF.

The chain links TRBV5-1 to TRBJ2-1, with D perhaps TRBD2 (6 bases). This CDR3 contains 13 residues. The V end lost 1 base, the J end lost 10 bases, and 12 bases lay between the germline ends. The germline V gene has CDR1 SGHRS and CDR2 YFSETQ. This chain's CDR3 is CASSLKFAGEQFF. Here the CDR3 DNA reads TGCGCCAGCAGCTTGAAGTTTGCGGGAGAGCAGTTCTTC.

Only a few counts were recorded for this clonotype. The chain joins TRBV4-1 to TRBJ2-1; 12 bases are a match to TRBD2. This CDR3 spans 17 amino acids. Trimming removed 4 bases from V and 4 bases from J; junction bases left unmatched: 8. CDR1 and CDR2 (germline): MGHRA, YSYEKL. CDR3 coding DNA: TGCGCCAGCAGCCTCAGGACTAGCGGGGCGACGTACAATGAGCAGTTCTTC. Translation: CASSLRTSGATYNEQFF.

This clonotype appeared a few times. A much larger clone differs by one base, so this may be a read error. The genes are TRBV20-1 and TRBJ2-1; a possible D gene is TRBD1 (5 bases). The V gene's germline CDR1 is DFQATT and CDR2 SNEGSKA (reference sequence). The CDR3 is 12 amino acids. The CDR3 loop is CRARPGPTEQFF. The CDR3 bases are TGCAGGGCCAGACCAGGGCCCACTGAGCAGTTCTTC.

The chain employs TRBV2 and TRBJ1-1; the D gene is possibly TRBD1 (5 bases). Trimming shortened V by 4 bases and J by 3 bases, and 21 bases separated the two germline ends. Germline CDR1 and CDR2: SNHLY and FYNNEI. This CDR3 contains 17 residues. For the CDR3, the DNA is TGTGCCAGCAGTGGGCGCATGACAGAGGTTGAGGACACTGAAGCTTTCTTT. This codes for CASSGRMTEVEDTEAFF.

This clonotype was counted a few times. V usage is TRBV9 and J usage is TRBJ1-2, with 7 nucleotides matching TRBD1. The germline V gene has CDR1 SGDLS and CDR2 YYNGEE. Trimming removed 4 bases from V and 8 bases from J; junction bases left unmatched: 14. The CDR3 covers 15 residues. This CDR3 reads CASSPRTGITDGYTF. Written as DNA, the CDR3 is TGTGCCAGCAGCCCTCGGACAGGAATCACGGACGGCTACACCTTC.

This clonotype was seen a handful of times. The DNA for the CDR3 is TGTGCCAGCGGTCTAACGAAGGAAGAGACCCAGTACTTC. Residues: CASGLTKEETQYF. The chain carries TRBV28 and TRBJ2-5; the D is unclear. Germline V gene lookup returns CDR1 MDHEN and CDR2 SYDVKM. The CDR3 sequence is 13 residues long. The V end was cut by 8 bases, the J end by 3 bases, with 13 bases between. The full variable domain, in which reference TRBV28 and TRBJ2-5 provide the parts outside the CDR3, is DVKVTQSSRYLVKRTGEKVFLECVQDMDHENMFWYRQDPGLGLRLIYFSYDVKMKEKGDIPEGYSVSREKKERFSLILESASTNQTSMYLCASGLTKEETQYFGPGTRLLVL.

This clonotype was observed a handful of times. This chain links TRBV20-1 with TRBJ2-3; D tentatively reads TRBD1 or TRBD2 (5 bases each). Trimming took 0 bases from V and 5 from J, leaving 18 bases between them. Per germline, CDR1 DFQATT and CDR2 SNEGSKA (reference sequence). This CDR3 is built from 16 residues. Here the CDR3 DNA reads TGCAGTGCTAGAGATCTAGTGGGACGGGGAAAAGATACGCAGTATTTT. Protein: CSARDLVGRGKDTQYF.

This chain connects TRBV6-5 to TRBJ2-7; 11 nucleotides line up with TRBD2. V shed 6 bases and J 7 bases; nucleotides not matched to a gene: 11. This CDR3 has 15 residues. Looked up from germline, CDR1 is MNHEY and CDR2 is SVGAGI. CDR3 in DNA: TGTGCCAGCAGGACAATAGCGGGGGGGCCGGGGGAGCAGTACTTC. This translates into CASRTIAGGPGEQYF.

The CDR3 nucleotides are TGTGCCAGCAGTATAGCTCTGGACACTGAAGCTTTCTTT. Its translation: CASSIALDTEAFF. V is TRBV25-1 and J is TRBJ1-1, with D hard to call. Trimming took 5 bases from V and 3 from J, leaving 10 bases between them. CDR3 length equals 13 residues. From germline, CDR1 is MGHDK and CDR2 SYGVNS.

J is TRBJ1-5 and V is TRBV10-3, with no clear D. The germline V gene has CDR1 ENHRY and CDR2 SYGVKD. V was cut by 3 bases and J by 4 bases, with 10 bases left in between. The CDR3 is made up of 14 amino acids. CDR3 sequence reads: CAISDMGPNQPQHF. The CDR3 DNA reads TGTGCCATCAGTGATATGGGTCCGAATCAGCCCCAGCATTTT.